This T cell receptor beta chain was observed in a study of T-cell reconstitution after alpha-beta-depleted transplantation in children. The authors prepared the TCRbeta library with unique molecular identifiers. TCRdb redid the calling of the PCR reads with MiXCR, one entry per CDR3 protein. The sample yields 440,000 or so distinct CDR3 sequences, roughly 11% seen once. In germline, CDR1 is SGHRS, CDR2 YFSETQ. Trimming removed 3 bases from V and 1 base from J, with 20 bases in between. This CDR3 is 19 amino acids long. A few counts support this clonotype. The chain is built from TRBV5-1 and TRBJ2-6, with no clear D. The sample in question was PBMCs from the stem cell graft donor, obtained from the stem cell graft. The receptor comes from a human donor who donated a stem cell graft to a child with acute myeloid leukemia. The CDR3 nucleotides are TGCGCCAGCAGCTACGCCGGGCCCGCAGTGGGATCTGGGGCCAACGTCCTGACTTTC. This translates into CASSYAGPAVGSGANVLTF.